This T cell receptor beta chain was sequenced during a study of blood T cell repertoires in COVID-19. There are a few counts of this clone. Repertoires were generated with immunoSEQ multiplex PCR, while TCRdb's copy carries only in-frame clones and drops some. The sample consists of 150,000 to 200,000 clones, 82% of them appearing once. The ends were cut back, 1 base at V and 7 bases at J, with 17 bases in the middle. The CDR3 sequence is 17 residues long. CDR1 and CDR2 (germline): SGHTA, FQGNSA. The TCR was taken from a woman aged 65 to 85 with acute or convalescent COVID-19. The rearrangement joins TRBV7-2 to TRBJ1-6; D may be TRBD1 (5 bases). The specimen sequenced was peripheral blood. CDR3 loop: CASSLVGRGMGNSPLHF. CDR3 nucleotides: TGTGCCAGCAGCTTAGTCGGGCGGGGGATGGGGAATTCACCCCTCCACTTT.